A single TCR beta chain is shown here with its context. There are a few counts of this clonotype. The target of this receptor is not known. No much larger clone is present one base from it, and per-base qualities are unavailable. The entry originates in a study of blood T cells in healthy people across ages (dated by TCRdb to 2013 to 2016). About the investigation overall: In model experiments, template switching captured roughly one uniquely barcoded TCR beta cDNA molecule for every two T cells. Two additional independent replicas of 1 million unique cDNA reads from the same blood draw were analyzed for two donors (one aged 18 to 30 and one aged 80 or older). Four age groups were formed from the donors: young (average about 16 years), middle-aged (around 41), aged (roughly 59) and long-lived (about 80). The study measured age-related changes in TCR beta repertoire diversity using deep sequencing normalized with unique cDNA molecular identifiers. Donors of different ages were randomly distributed across sequencing lanes to avoid experimental bias. Study-level results and caveats: Estimates of total diversity based on one million sequenced T cells were regarded as lower bounds and as underestimates. A strong correlation was found between observed TCR beta diversity and the percentage of naive T cells measured by flow cytometry. Donor CMV infection status was unknown, potentially confounding age-related changes in expanded clonotypes. Compared with the aged group, the long-lived group had more naive CD4+ T cells, fewer expanded clones and increased TCR diversity, suggesting age selection. Observed TCR beta diversity per million T cells fell roughly linearly with age, and a significant reduction was already apparent by age around 40. Because profiling used bulk unsorted PBMCs, naive and antigen-experienced compartments could not be compared conclusively.

The donors were under 40 Caucasian individuals from Russia, aged roughly 6 to 90 years, who were systemically healthy. Each donor gave roughly 11 milliliters of peripheral blood, drawn into EDTA-treated Vacutainer tubes. Ficoll-Paque density-gradient centrifugation was used to isolate PBMCs, with at least 7 million obtained per sample. Total RNA, at least 6 micrograms per sample, was extracted from PBMCs with Trizol reagent. The percentages of naive CD45RAhigh/CD27high T cells were determined by flow cytometry on a PBMC aliquot from every donor. Receptor libraries were prepared by 5' RACE. The sequencer listed for this sample is Illumina HiSeq 2500. A second PCR of roughly 6 to 11 cycles was run with a J-beta primer mix and a sample-barcoded 5' primer. A unique molecular identifier was introduced onto each TCR beta cDNA molecule by a template-switch 5' adaptor carrying 12 random nucleotides. At least 2.5 million CDR3-containing paired-end reads were obtained from each sample. The Mint cDNA synthesis kit, primed by a TRBC-specific oligonucleotide, was used to synthesize first-strand cDNA from all RNA. Following uracil-DNA glycosylase treatment, all cDNA underwent a first 18-cycle PCR with the universal primers M1SS and BC2_uni_R. The original pipeline was this. For normalization, 1 million high-quality reads, each with a distinct molecular identifier, were randomly selected from each sample. Instead of being binned into consensus sequences, reads with shared molecular identifiers were discarded. MiTCR, set to a Q25 quality threshold and the strictest error-elimination algorithm, was used for CDR3 identification, clonotype clustering and error correction. Lower-bound total TCR beta diversity was estimated with a nonparametric unseen species model using Euler transformation. TCRdb reran the public reads through fastp at Q25 and MiXCR, keeping productive beta chains. CDR3 protein sequences are deduplicated, and each keeps its most common genes and DNA. TCRdb, not the authors, supplied the V and J calls. The sample includes 730,000 or so distinct CDR3 sequences, with roughly 43% observed a single time. Together, the top ten hold under 25% of the sample.

Trimming costs V 3 bases and J 7 bases, and their ends lie 15 bases apart. Taken from cysteine to phenylalanine, the CDR3 has 13 residues. Only the CDR3 region is kept as DNA, spanning 39 bases read in frame from base 1. Sequences DFQATT (CDR1) and SNEGSKA (CDR2) are obtained from the germline V gene (reference sequence). This sequence originates from an older woman in good health. What was sequenced was blood. The receptor chain draws on TRBV20-1 and TRBJ1-1; confidence is insufficient to name the D gene. The CDR3 sequence is CSASRRVGDEAFF. The DNA reads as follows: TGCAGTGCTAGTAGGCGGGTGGGCGATGAAGCTTTCTTT.